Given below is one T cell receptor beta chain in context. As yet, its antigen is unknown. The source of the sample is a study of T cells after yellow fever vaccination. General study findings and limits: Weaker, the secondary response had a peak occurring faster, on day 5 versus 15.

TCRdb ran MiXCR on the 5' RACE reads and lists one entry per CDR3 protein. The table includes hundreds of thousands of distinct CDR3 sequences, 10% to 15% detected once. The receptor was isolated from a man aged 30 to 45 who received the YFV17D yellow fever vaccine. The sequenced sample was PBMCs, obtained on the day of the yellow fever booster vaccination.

The CDR3 DNA reads as TGCGCCAGCAGCCAAGATTCGAGACTAGCGGGAGAGAGCTCCTACAATGAGCAGTTCTTC. This sequence encodes CASSQDSRLAGESSYNEQFF. V usage is TRBV4-3 and J usage is TRBJ2-1, with TRBD2 identical over 12 bases. Trimming cost V 0 bases and J 0 bases; bases outside gene matches: 9. CDR3 size: 20 residues. The germline gives CDR1 LGHNA, CDR2 YSLEER.